This TCR beta chain was sequenced for a study of blood T cell repertoires in COVID-19. In the source study's methods: Reference gene primers were amplified, and this amplification served to estimate nucleated cell counts. The method was immunoSEQ multiplex PCR; TCRdb's version includes in-frame clones alone and lacks a portion of them. The D gene and trimming were derived from the DNA, and the V and J assignments and clone size from that table. The sample yields some 46,000 clones, approximately 86% seen once. The CDR3 contains 15 residues. Germline assignment: CDR1 SGHRS and CDR2 YFSETQ. The J segment lost 6 bases and the V segment lost 4 bases, leaving 8 bases of the junction unmatched.

The rearrangement uses TRBV5-1 and TRBJ2-2, with 8 nucleotides matching TRBD1. The origin of this receptor is a man aged 60-69 years with active COVID-19. The sample taken for sequencing was peripheral blood. The CDR3 DNA reads as TGCGCCAGCAGCGCGACCGGACAGGGTCCCGGGGAGCTGTTTTTT. Amino acids: CASSATGQGPGELFF.